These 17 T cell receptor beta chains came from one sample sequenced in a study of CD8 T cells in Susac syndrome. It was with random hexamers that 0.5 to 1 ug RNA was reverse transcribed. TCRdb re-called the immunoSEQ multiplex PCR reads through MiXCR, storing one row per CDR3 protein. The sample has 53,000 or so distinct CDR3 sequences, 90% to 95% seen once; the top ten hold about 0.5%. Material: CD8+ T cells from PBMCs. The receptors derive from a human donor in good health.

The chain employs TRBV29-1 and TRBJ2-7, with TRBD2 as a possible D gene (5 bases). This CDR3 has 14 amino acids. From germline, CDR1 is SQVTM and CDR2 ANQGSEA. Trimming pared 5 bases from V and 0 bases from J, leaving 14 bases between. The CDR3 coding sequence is TGCAGCGTTAGTAGCGAATTCGACTCCTACGAGCAGTACTTC. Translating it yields CSVSSEFDSYEQYF.

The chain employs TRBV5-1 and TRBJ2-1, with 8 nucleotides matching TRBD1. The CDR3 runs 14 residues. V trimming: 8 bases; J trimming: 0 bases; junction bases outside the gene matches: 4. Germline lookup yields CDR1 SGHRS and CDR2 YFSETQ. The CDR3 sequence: CASRTGSSYNEQFF. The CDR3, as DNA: TGCGCCAGTAGGACAGGGAGCTCCTACAATGAGCAGTTCTTC.

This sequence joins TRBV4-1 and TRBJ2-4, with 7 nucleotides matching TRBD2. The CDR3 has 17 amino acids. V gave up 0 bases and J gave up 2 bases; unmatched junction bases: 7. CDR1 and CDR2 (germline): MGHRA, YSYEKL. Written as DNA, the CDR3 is TGCGCCAGCAGCCAAGATCCGGGAGGACGGTCCAAAAACATTCAGTACTTC. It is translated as CASSQDPGGRSKNIQYF.

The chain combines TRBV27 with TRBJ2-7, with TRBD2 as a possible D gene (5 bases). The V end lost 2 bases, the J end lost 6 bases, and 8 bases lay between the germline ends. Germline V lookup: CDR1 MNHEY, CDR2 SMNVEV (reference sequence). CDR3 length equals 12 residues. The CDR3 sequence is CASSLISGEQYF. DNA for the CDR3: TGTGCCAGCAGTTTAATAAGCGGCGAGCAGTACTTC.

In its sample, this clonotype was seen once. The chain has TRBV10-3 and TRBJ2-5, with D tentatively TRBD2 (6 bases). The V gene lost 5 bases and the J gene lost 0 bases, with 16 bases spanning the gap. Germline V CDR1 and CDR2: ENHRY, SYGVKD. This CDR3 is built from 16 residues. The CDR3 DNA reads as TGTGCCATCAGTTCGGGAGACCAGCTAGACCAAGAGACCCAGTACTTC. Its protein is CAISSGDQLDQETQYF.

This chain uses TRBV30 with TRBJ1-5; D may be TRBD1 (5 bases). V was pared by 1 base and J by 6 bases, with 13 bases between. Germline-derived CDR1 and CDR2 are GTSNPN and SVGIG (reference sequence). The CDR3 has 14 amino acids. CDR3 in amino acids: CAWSDVSGSQPQHF. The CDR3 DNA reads TGTGCCTGGAGTGACGTGTCAGGGTCTCAGCCCCAGCATTTT.

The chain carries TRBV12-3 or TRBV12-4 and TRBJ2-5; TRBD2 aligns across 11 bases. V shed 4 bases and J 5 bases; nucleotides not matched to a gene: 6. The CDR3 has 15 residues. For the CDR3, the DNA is TGTGCCAGCAGTTCCCATAGCGGGAGGGGGGAGACCCAGTACTTC. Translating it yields CASSSHSGRGETQYF.

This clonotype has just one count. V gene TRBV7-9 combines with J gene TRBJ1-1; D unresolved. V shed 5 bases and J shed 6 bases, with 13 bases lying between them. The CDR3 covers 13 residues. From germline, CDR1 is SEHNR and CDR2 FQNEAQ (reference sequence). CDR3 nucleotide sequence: TGTGCCAGCAGCCCCCCTGGAGGCTCTGAAGCTTTCTTT. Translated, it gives CASSPPGGSEAFF.

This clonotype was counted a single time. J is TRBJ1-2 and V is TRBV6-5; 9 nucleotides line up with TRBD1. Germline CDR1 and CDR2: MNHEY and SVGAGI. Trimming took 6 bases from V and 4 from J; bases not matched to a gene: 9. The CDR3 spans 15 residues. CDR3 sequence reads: CASSRGTGWTYGYTF. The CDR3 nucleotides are TGTGCCAGCAGCCGCGGGACAGGGTGGACCTATGGCTACACCTTC.

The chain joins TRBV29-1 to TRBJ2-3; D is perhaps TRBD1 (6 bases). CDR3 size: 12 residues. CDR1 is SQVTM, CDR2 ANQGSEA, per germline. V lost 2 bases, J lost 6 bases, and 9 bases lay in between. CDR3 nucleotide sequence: TGCAGCGTTGAACCAGGGGACGATACGCAGTATTTT. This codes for CSVEPGDDTQYF.

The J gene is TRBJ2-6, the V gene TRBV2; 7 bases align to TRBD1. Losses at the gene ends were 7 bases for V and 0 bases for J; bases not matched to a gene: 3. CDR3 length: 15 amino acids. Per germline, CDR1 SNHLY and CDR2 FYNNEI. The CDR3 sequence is CASTDRYSGANVLTF. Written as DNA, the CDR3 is TGTGCCAGCACGGACAGGTACTCTGGGGCCAACGTCCTGACTTTC. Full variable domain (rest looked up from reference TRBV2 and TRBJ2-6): EPEVTQTPSHQVTQMGQEVILRCVPISNHLYFYWYRQILGQKVEFLVSFYNNEISEKSEIFDDQFSVERPDGSNFTLKIRSTKLEDSAMYFCASTDRYSGANVLTFGAGSRLTVL.

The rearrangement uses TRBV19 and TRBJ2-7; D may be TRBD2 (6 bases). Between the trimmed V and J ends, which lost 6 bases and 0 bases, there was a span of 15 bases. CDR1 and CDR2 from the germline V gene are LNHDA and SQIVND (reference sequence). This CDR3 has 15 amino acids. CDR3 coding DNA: TGTGCCAGTAGATGGGGGGACCGTAGCTCCTACGAGCAGTACTTC. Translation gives CASRWGDRSSYEQYF.

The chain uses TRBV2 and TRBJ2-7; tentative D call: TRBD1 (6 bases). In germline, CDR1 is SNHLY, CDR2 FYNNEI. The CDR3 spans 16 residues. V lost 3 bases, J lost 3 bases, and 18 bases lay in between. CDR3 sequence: CASSDAPDSLVYEQYF. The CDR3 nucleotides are TGTGCCAGCAGTGACGCCCCGGACAGTCTCGTCTACGAGCAGTACTTC.

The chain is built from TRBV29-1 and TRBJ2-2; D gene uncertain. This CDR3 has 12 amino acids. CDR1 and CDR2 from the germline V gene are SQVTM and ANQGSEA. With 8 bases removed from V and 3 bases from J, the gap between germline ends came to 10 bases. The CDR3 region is CSLRKDTGELFF. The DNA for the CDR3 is TGCAGCCTACGGAAGGACACCGGGGAGCTGTTTTTT.

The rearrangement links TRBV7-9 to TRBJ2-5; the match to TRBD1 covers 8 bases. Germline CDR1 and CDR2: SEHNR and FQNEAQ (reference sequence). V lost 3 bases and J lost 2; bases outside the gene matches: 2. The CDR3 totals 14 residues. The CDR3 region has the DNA TGTGCCAGCAGCTTCGACAGGGGACAAGAGACCCAGTACTTC. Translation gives CASSFDRGQETQYF.

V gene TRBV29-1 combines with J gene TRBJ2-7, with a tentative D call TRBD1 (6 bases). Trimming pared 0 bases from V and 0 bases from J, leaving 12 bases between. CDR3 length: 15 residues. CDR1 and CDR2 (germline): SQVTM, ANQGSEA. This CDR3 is CSVEDLGDNSYEQYF. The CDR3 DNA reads TGCAGCGTTGAAGATCTTGGGGACAACTCCTACGAGCAGTACTTC.

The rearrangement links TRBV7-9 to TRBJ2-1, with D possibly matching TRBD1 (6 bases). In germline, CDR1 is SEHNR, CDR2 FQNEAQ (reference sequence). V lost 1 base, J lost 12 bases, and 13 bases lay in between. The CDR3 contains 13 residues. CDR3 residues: CASSLGDQGWQFF. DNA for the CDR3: TGTGCCAGCAGCTTAGGAGACCAGGGGTGGCAGTTCTTC.